This entry lists 32 T cell receptor beta chains sequenced from one sample in a study of blood T cell repertoires in COVID-19. The assay was immunoSEQ multiplex PCR, and TCRdb's table has in-frame clones only and misses some. Of under 300,000 clones listed, approximately 88% are singletons. The material sequenced was PBMCs or T cells enriched from blood (not recorded which). The receptors were sampled from a woman aged 40 to 55 who had been exposed to COVID-19.

This CDR3 is CASKISEYSNEKLFF. The CDR3 nucleotides are TGTGCCAGCAAGATTTCCGAATACTCTAATGAAAAACTGTTTTTT. J is TRBJ1-4 and V is TRBV7-9, with no clear D. Between the trimmed V and J ends, which lost 7 bases and 3 bases, there was a span of 15 bases. Looked up from germline, CDR1 is SEHNR and CDR2 is FQNEAQ (reference sequence). The CDR3 consists of 15 residues.

The rearrangement joins TRBV7-3 to TRBJ2-2, with D uncertain. CDR1 SGHTA and CDR2 FQGTGA come from the germline V gene. The CDR3 contains 17 residues. V was cut by 5 bases and J by 7 bases, with 23 bases left in between. In DNA, the CDR3 is TGTGCCAGCAGCCTAAGAGGTATCGGTCTCCTTGGCGGGGAGCTGTTTTTT. Protein: CASSLRGIGLLGGELFF.

The CDR3 loop is CASSYKTGAALGKLFF. In DNA, the CDR3 is TGTGCCAGCAGTTATAAGACAGGGGCCGCCCTGGGAAAACTGTTTTTT. The chain joins TRBV27 to TRBJ1-4; 8 nucleotides agree with TRBD1. J lost 10 bases, V lost 4 bases, and 14 bases had no gene match. This CDR3 has 16 residues. Looked up from germline, CDR1 is MNHEY and CDR2 is SMNVEV (reference sequence). The full variable domain, in which reference TRBV27 and TRBJ1-4 provide the parts outside the CDR3, is EAQVTQNPRYLITVTGKKLTVTCSQNMNHEYMSWYRQDPGLGLRQIYYSMNVEVTDKGDVPEGYKVSRKEKRNFPLILESPSPNQTSLYFCASSYKTGAALGKLFFGSGTQLSVL.

The J gene is TRBJ2-7, the V gene TRBV29-1; D gene ambiguous. Germline values: CDR1 SQVTM, CDR2 ANQGSEA. The CDR3 extends over 13 amino acids. The V end lost 7 bases, the J end lost 0 bases, and 13 bases lay between the germline ends. CDR3 bases: TGCAGCGGCCGATTTTCGAGCTCCTACGAGCAGTACTTC. Its translation: CSGRFSSSYEQYF.

The V call is TRBV5-1, the J call TRBJ1-2; 10 positions agree with TRBD1. The length of the CDR3 is 13 residues. The trim removed 5 bases at V and 8 bases at J, leaving 6 bases unmatched. Germline V lookup: CDR1 SGHRS, CDR2 YFSETQ. The CDR3 here is CASSPDRGLGYTF. Here the CDR3 DNA reads TGCGCCAGCAGTCCCGACAGGGGGCTGGGCTACACCTTC.

The chain combines TRBV14 with TRBJ2-1; TRBD2 matches at 8 bases. Germline lookup yields CDR1 SGHDN and CDR2 FVKESK. CDR3 size: 17 residues. The trim removed 0 bases at V and 4 bases at J, leaving 8 bases unmatched. The CDR3 DNA reads as TGTGCCAGCAGCCAAGATCTGTTAGCGGGGTTTTACAATGAGCAGTTCTTC. Translation: CASSQDLLAGFYNEQFF.

The V call is TRBV25-1, the J call TRBJ1-6, with 7 positions matching TRBD1. Losses at the gene ends were 1 base for V and 9 bases for J; bases not matched to a gene: 6. The CDR3 sequence is 15 residues long. In germline, CDR1 is MGHDK, CDR2 SYGVNS. The CDR3 nucleotides are TGTGCCAGCAGTGAATCGACAGGGTTTGGTTCACCCCTCCACTTT. It is translated as CASSESTGFGSPLHF.

Regarding this clone: Mismatch with germline at one junction end may stem from a read error. The V gene is TRBV7-7, the J gene TRBJ2-1; 8 bases are shared with TRBD2. The CDR3 runs 16 residues. Germline loops: CDR1 SSHAT, CDR2 FNYEAQ (reference sequence). In DNA, the CDR3 is TGTGCTAGCAGCTTAGCCAGCGGGAGTGTCCCGGGGGAGCAGTTCTTC. Amino acids: CASSLASGSVPGEQFF.

The chain links TRBV12-3 or TRBV12-4 to TRBJ2-2, with D possibly matching TRBD2 (6 bases). Between the trimmed V and J ends, which lost 3 bases and 9 bases, there was a span of 11 bases. This CDR3 is built from 13 residues. The CDR3 is CASSLGGSRELFF. For the CDR3, the DNA is TGTGCCAGCAGTTTGGGGGGTTCGCGGGAGCTGTTTTTT.

CDR3 sequence reads: CASSEERGSYNEQFF. The DNA of the CDR3 is TGTGCCAGCAGTGAAGAGCGGGGATCCTACAATGAGCAGTTCTTC. The rearrangement joins TRBV2 to TRBJ2-1; TRBD2 aligns across 7 bases. Germline trimming cut 1 base from V and 1 base from J; bases unmatched to any gene: 1. CDR3 length: 15 amino acids. Per germline, CDR1 SNHLY and CDR2 FYNNEI.

This chain connects TRBV4-2 to TRBJ2-7; 8 bases agree with TRBD1. With V trimmed by 2 bases and J by 1 base, 7 bases remained unmatched. The germline V gene has CDR1 LGHNA and CDR2 YNFKEQ. The CDR3 contains 16 residues. CDR3 in DNA: TGTGCCAGCAGCCAATTCCACGGACAGGGATCCTACGAGCAGTACGTC. Its translation: CASSQFHGQGSYEQYV.

This chain uses TRBV4-1 with TRBJ2-5; 12 nucleotides line up with TRBD2. Trimming at V came to 2 bases and at J to 4 bases, leaving 14 bases not matched to a gene. The germline V gene has CDR1 MGHRA and CDR2 YSYEKL. This CDR3 is 19 amino acids long. CDR3 in amino acids: CASSQRDPLAGGPRETQYF. CDR3 in DNA: TGCGCCAGCAGCCAACGAGACCCCCTAGCGGGGGGGCCGAGAGAGACCCAGTACTTC.

V usage is TRBV5-8 and J usage is TRBJ2-7, with D possibly matching TRBD1 (6 bases). Germline values: CDR1 SGHTS, CDR2 YDEGEE. The CDR3 contains 17 residues. V was cut by 4 bases and J by 7 bases, with 27 bases left in between. In DNA form, the CDR3 reads TGTGCCAGCAGCCGGTTGGGAACAGGGTTTCTTTGGGGGGAGCAGTACTTC. Amino acids: CASSRLGTGFLWGEQYF.

The rearrangement uses TRBV3-1 (or the pseudogene TRBV3-2) and TRBJ1-2, with TRBD1 matching over 9 bases. CDR3 length: 15 residues. V shed 2 bases, J shed 8 bases, and the junction held 9 bases outside the gene matches. The germline CDR1 and CDR2 sequences are LGHDT and YNNKEL (reference sequence). In DNA form, the CDR3 reads TGTGCCAGCAGCCAAAGGACAGGGGCCGCCGGGGGCTACACCTTC. Amino acid sequence: CASSQRTGAAGGYTF.

The sample holds a few counts of this clone. J is TRBJ2-7 and V is TRBV5-1, with D possibly TRBD1 on 6 matching bases. The germline V and J ends were trimmed by 3 bases and 8 bases, with 15 bases remaining between them. Germline CDR1 reads SGHRS; CDR2 reads YFSETQ. CDR3 length: 13 residues. CDR3 loop: CASSSRADSKQYF. The CDR3 DNA reads as TGCGCCAGCAGCTCTCGCGCGGACAGCAAGCAGTACTTC. Based on the CDR3 plus reference TRBV5-1 and TRBJ2-7, the full variable domain is KAGVTQTPRYLIKTRGQQVTLSCSPISGHRSVSWYQQTPGQGLQFLFEYFSETQRNKGNFPGRFSGRQFSNSRSEMNVSTLELGDSALYLCASSSRADSKQYFGPGTRLTVT.

The chain links TRBV19 to TRBJ1-2, with 8 bases fitting TRBD1. Trimming removed 1 base from V and 8 bases from J; junction bases left unmatched: 9. The V gene's germline CDR1 is LNHDA and CDR2 SQIVND (reference sequence). CDR3 length: 15 amino acids. CDR3 residues: CASSIAQRQGTGYTF. Here the CDR3 DNA reads TGTGCCAGTAGTATAGCCCAGAGACAGGGGACCGGCTACACCTTC.

The V call is TRBV9, the J call TRBJ2-1, with D possibly TRBD2 on 5 matching bases. This CDR3 has 14 amino acids. Germline V gene lookup returns CDR1 SGDLS and CDR2 YYNGEE. Trimming took 7 bases from V and 0 from J, leaving 11 bases between them. The DNA of the CDR3 is TGTGCCAGCGGGCGGGTTCCCTCCTACAATGAGCAGTTCTTC. This translates into CASGRVPSYNEQFF.

J is TRBJ1-5 and V is TRBV28, with D perhaps TRBD1 (5 bases). Germline-derived CDR1 and CDR2 are MDHEN and SYDVKM. The CDR3 is 15 amino acids. V lost 2 bases and J 2 bases, leaving 10 bases between the germline ends. The CDR3 here is CASSLGGAGNQPQHF. The DNA of the CDR3 is TGTGCCAGCAGTTTAGGCGGGGCGGGCAATCAGCCCCAGCATTTT.

Regarding this clone: A junction end diverges from the germline sequence, so it may reflect a read error. The chain combines TRBV2 with TRBJ1-1; 7 nucleotides line up with TRBD1. The CDR3 contains 14 residues. CDR1 SNHLY and CDR2 FYNNEI come from the germline V gene. Written as DNA, the CDR3 is TGTGCCAGCAGGGAAGGGGGCGCCTGGGATGAAGCTTTCTTT. It is translated as CASREGGAWDEAFF.

The chain recombines TRBV28 with TRBJ1-1; 8 bases align to TRBD1. Unmatched junction bases numbered 4, after V lost 7 bases and J lost 6 bases. There are 12 residues in the CDR3. Germline values: CDR1 MDHEN, CDR2 SYDVKM. The CDR3 loop reads CASTRGLAEAFF. CDR3 in DNA: TGTGCCAGCACCAGGGGGCTGGCTGAAGCTTTCTTT.

CDR3 nucleotide sequence: TGTGCCAGCAGCCCTAGCCCGCAGACAGGGGGCCTCTATGGCTACACCTTC. Its translation: CASSPSPQTGGLYGYTF. V and J are TRBV7-2 and TRBJ1-2, with 10 bases lining up with TRBD1. The CDR3 has 17 amino acids. The trim removed 5 bases at V and 4 bases at J, leaving 13 bases unmatched. Per the germline V gene, CDR1 is SGHTA and CDR2 is FQGNSA.

Points on this clone: The junction departs from the called germline gene at one end, perhaps through a read error. In nucleotides, the CDR3 is TGTGCCAGCAGCGATGTAGCGGGAGTAGTCAATGAGCAGTTCTTC. This encodes CASSDVAGVVNEQFF. The chain has TRBV5-1 and TRBJ2-1, with 9 bases fitting TRBD2. The CDR3 is made up of 15 amino acids. CDR1 is SGHRS and CDR2 is YFSETQ in the germline V gene.

The gene calls are TRBV7-9 and TRBJ2-3; the match to TRBD2 covers 10 bases. Trimming removed 3 bases from V and 4 bases from J; junction bases left unmatched: 4. CDR1 and CDR2 from the germline V gene are SEHNR and FQNEAQ (reference sequence). The CDR3 loop spans 15 amino acids. The CDR3 nucleotides read TGTGCCAGCAGCTTGACTAGCGGGTTATCAGATACGCAGTATTTT. As protein: CASSLTSGLSDTQYF. Using reference TRBV7-9 and TRBJ2-3 for the parts outside the CDR3, the full variable domain is DTGVSQNPRHKITKRGQNVTFRCDPISEHNRLYWYRQTLGQGPEFLTYFQNEAQLEKSRLLSDRFSAERPKGSFSTLEIQRTEQGDSAMYLCASSLTSGLSDTQYFGPGTRLTVL.

The chain carries TRBV6-1 and TRBJ2-5; the match to TRBD1 covers 11 bases. Trimming cost V 4 bases and J 1 base; bases outside gene matches: 5. This CDR3 region has 16 residues. CDR1 and CDR2 from the germline V gene are MNHNS and SASEGT. CDR3 amino acids: CASSVRTGGSQETQYF. CDR3 sequence (DNA): TGTGCCAGCAGTGTAAGGACAGGGGGCAGCCAAGAGACCCAGTACTTC.

The chain combines TRBV5-1 with TRBJ2-3, with 7 bases lining up with TRBD2. This CDR3 has 15 residues. The V gene's germline CDR1 is SGHRS and CDR2 YFSETQ. V shed 2 bases and J 8 bases; nucleotides not matched to a gene: 11. The CDR3 nucleotides read TGCGCCAGCAGCTTTGAGGGAGGGGCCTTAGGTACGCAGTATTTT. Translating gives CASSFEGGALGTQYF.

This chain links TRBV3-1 (or the pseudogene TRBV3-2) with TRBJ1-5; 10 bases are shared with TRBD1. V was pared by 3 bases and J by 6 bases, with 5 bases of the junction left unmatched. Looked up from germline, CDR1 is LGHDT and CDR2 is YNNKEL (reference sequence). This CDR3 is 15 amino acids long. CDR3 in DNA: TGTGCCAGCAGCCACGGACAGGGGGTTGGTCAGCCCCAGCATTTT. Translation: CASSHGQGVGQPQHF.

The chain links TRBV28 to TRBJ1-4, with 7 bases fitting TRBD1. Germline CDR1 is MDHEN and CDR2 is SYDVKM. V lost 5 bases and J lost 8; bases outside the gene matches: 14. The CDR3 is 16 amino acids. The chain's CDR3 is CASSPFLGTEDEKLFF. Written as DNA, the CDR3 is TGTGCCAGCAGTCCCTTTTTGGGGACAGAGGACGAAAAACTGTTTTTT.

The V call is TRBV28, the J call TRBJ2-7; TRBD1 agrees at 8 bases. V dropped 2 bases and J dropped 1; count of bases not matched to a gene: 4. Germline V gives CDR1 MDHEN, CDR2 SYDVKM. The CDR3 totals 15 residues. The CDR3 bases are TGTGCCAGCAGTTTAGGGGGGACAGGATCCTACGAGCAGTACTTC. It is translated as CASSLGGTGSYEQYF.

The V call is TRBV3-1 (or the pseudogene TRBV3-2), the J call TRBJ1-3; D is possibly TRBD1 (5 bases). Germline lookup yields CDR1 LGHDT and CDR2 YNNKEL (reference sequence). The CDR3 has 14 residues. V gave up 1 base and J gave up 5 bases, with 9 bases separating them. DNA of the CDR3: TGTGCCAGCAGCCAAGGGTCAGGGAGAAACACCATATATTTT. This sequence encodes CASSQGSGRNTIYF.

The table lists this clone with a count of one. The chain combines TRBV6-5 with TRBJ2-2, with TRBD2 as a possible D gene (5 bases). CDR3 length: 14 residues. With 10 bases removed from V and 3 bases from J, the gap between germline ends came to 15 bases. Germline-derived CDR1 and CDR2 are MNHEY and SVGAGI. CDR3 loop: CAIRGGGYTGELFF. The CDR3 DNA sequence: TGTGCCATTCGCGGAGGTGGCTACACCGGGGAGCTGTTTTTT.

This clone was observed once. The rearrangement joins TRBV5-8 to TRBJ2-7; D unresolved. The CDR3 length is 13 residues. V dropped 2 bases and J dropped 3 bases, with 9 bases sitting between them. Germline V CDR1 and CDR2: SGHTS, YDEGEE. The DNA of the CDR3 is TGTGCCAGCAGCTTTTATCGCGGCTACGAGCAGTACGTC. Its protein is CASSFYRGYEQYV.

The chain recombines TRBV27 with TRBJ2-2, with a possible D match to TRBD2 (5 bases). Between the trimmed V and J ends, which lost 6 bases and 3 bases, there was a span of 8 bases. CDR1 MNHEY and CDR2 SMNVEV come from the germline V gene (reference sequence). This CDR3 has 13 residues. CDR3 loop: CASRTGYTGELFF. CDR3 DNA sequence: TGTGCCAGCAGGACGGGGTACACCGGGGAGCTGTTTTTT.